Shown below are 31 T cell receptor beta chains from a single sample sequenced in a study of blood T cells in healthy people across ages. The authors ran a second PCR of about 6 to 12 cycles using a sample-barcoded 5' primer and a J-beta primer mix. One entry per CDR3 protein results from TCRdb running MiXCR on the 5' RACE reads. The repertoire holds some 930,000 distinct CDR3 sequences, with roughly 28% as singletons. The sample was also linked to a second study, of T cells of mothers and their children.

Material for sequencing was blood. These receptors were obtained from a middle-aged woman in good health.

The gene calls are TRBV7-9 and TRBJ2-5; D not resolved. The J call may be incorrect, as the DNA end agrees better with TRBJ2-7. CDR1 and CDR2 from the germline V gene are SEHNR and FQNEAQ (reference sequence). The CDR3 extends over 11 amino acids. The CDR3 is CASSFNCEQYF. Written as DNA, the CDR3 is TGTGCCAGCAGCTTCAACTGCGAGCAGTACTTC.

The chain uses TRBV29-1 and TRBJ2-7; 11 bases fit TRBD1. V was pared by 7 bases and J by 3 bases, with 2 bases of the junction left unmatched. The CDR3 length is 12 residues. Germline V gives CDR1 SQVTM, CDR2 ANQGSEA. The CDR3 reads CSGGTGGYEQYF. Written as DNA, the CDR3 is TGCAGCGGAGGGACAGGGGGCTACGAGCAGTACTTC.

This chain links TRBV6-4 with TRBJ1-2; 9 positions match TRBD1. Germline V gene lookup returns CDR1 MRHNA and CDR2 SNTAGT. This CDR3 contains 13 residues. The V and J ends lost 2 bases and 6 bases, in that order; junction bases with no gene match: 1. CDR3 coding DNA: TGTGCCAGCAGTGACGGGACAGGGAATGGCTACACCTTC. It is translated as CASSDGTGNGYTF.

This clonotype was seen many times. J is TRBJ2-1 and V is TRBV3-1; weak D call: TRBD1 (6 bases). Germline CDR1 reads LGHDT; CDR2 reads YNNKEL (reference sequence). V dropped 1 base and J dropped 8 bases, with 15 bases sitting between them. The CDR3 totals 15 residues. Written as DNA, the CDR3 is TGTGCCAGCAGCCAAGTGAACAGGGTACTCGATGAGCAGTTCTTC. Translating it yields CASSQVNRVLDEQFF.

This clonotype was detected ten times or more. The chain links TRBV5-1 to TRBJ2-1; 9 nucleotides agree with TRBD1. The ends lost 6 bases at V and 4 bases at J; junction bases unmatched: 5. The germline V gene encodes CDR1 SGHRS and CDR2 YFSETQ. The CDR3 covers 14 residues. CDR3 amino acids: CASKKDRGYNEQFF. Written as DNA, the CDR3 is TGCGCCAGCAAAAAGGACAGGGGTTACAATGAGCAGTTCTTC.

This clonotype has just a few counts. This may be a read error, as it is one base from a much larger clone. The chain recombines TRBV5-1 with TRBJ2-7; no clear D. V was pared by 1 base and J by 1 base, with 6 bases between. The CDR3 has 13 amino acids. Looked up from germline, CDR1 is SGHRS and CDR2 is YFSETQ. CDR3 coding DNA: TGCGCCAGCAGCTTGATACATTCCTACGAGCAGTACTTC. Encoded protein: CASSLIHSYEQYF.

The CDR3 DNA reads TGTGCCAGTAGTTTCGGGACTAGCATCACAGATACGCAGTATTTT. It translates to CASSFGTSITDTQYF. The genes are TRBV19 and TRBJ2-3; 9 nucleotides align to TRBD2. The CDR3 has 15 residues. J gave up 2 bases and V 5 bases, and 5 bases lay outside the gene matches. Looked up from germline, CDR1 is LNHDA and CDR2 is SQIVND (reference sequence).

This sequence joins TRBV28 and TRBJ2-7; the D gene is possibly TRBD1 (7 bases). The CDR3 is 13 residues long. Germline V CDR1 and CDR2: MDHEN, SYDVKM. V was shortened by 4 bases and J by 5 bases, with 12 bases between the two germline ends. The CDR3, as DNA: TGTGCCAGCAGTTCGCCAGGGGGGAACGAGCAGTACTTC. This codes for CASSSPGGNEQYF.

The chain's CDR3 is CASSPGMVRGYTF. In nucleotides, the CDR3 is TGTGCCAGCAGTCCGGGTATGGTGAGAGGCTACACCTTC. The rearrangement joins TRBV2 to TRBJ1-2; unclear D gene. CDR1 is SNHLY, CDR2 FYNNEI, per germline. V lost 5 bases to trimming and J lost 8 bases, with 15 bases between them. CDR3 length: 13 residues.

In its sample, this clonotype was seen a few times. The chain recombines TRBV29-1 with TRBJ2-1; the D gene is possibly TRBD1 (6 bases). CDR1 is SQVTM and CDR2 is ANQGSEA in the germline V gene. The V end was cut by 5 bases, the J end by 9 bases, with 23 bases between. The CDR3 runs to 15 residues. In DNA, the CDR3 is TGCAGCGTTTCTGACAGGCCAGGCATATTTTCTGAGCAGTTCTTC. Translation gives CSVSDRPGIFSEQFF.

CDR3 sequence: CASSEYDRANGYTF. CDR3 coding DNA: TGTGCCAGCAGTGAATACGACAGGGCGAATGGCTACACCTTC. V usage is TRBV25-1 and J usage is TRBJ1-2, with 7 bases matching TRBD1. Germline lookup yields CDR1 MGHDK and CDR2 SYGVNS. This CDR3 is built from 14 residues. V lost 0 bases to trimming and J lost 6 bases; unmatched junction nucleotides: 4.

Comment on this clonotype: It may be a read error: a sequence one base away is much more abundant. This chain joins TRBV6-6 and TRBJ1-1; the D is unclear. Germline assignment: CDR1 MNHNY and CDR2 SVGAGI (reference sequence). The CDR3 consists of 13 residues. Here the CDR3 DNA reads TGTGCCGGCAGTGACCGACGGGACACTGAAGCTTTCTTT. This translates into CAGSDRRDTEAFF.

This clonotype was observed a handful of times. The chain recombines TRBV6-5 with TRBJ1-1; 9 bases agree with TRBD1. Germline CDR1 and CDR2: MNHEY and SVGAGI. This CDR3 region has 16 residues. Germline trimming cut 0 bases from V and 6 bases from J; bases unmatched to any gene: 8. CDR3 nucleotide sequence: TGTGCCAGCAGTTACTCGATACCGGGACAGGGTGCTGAAGCTTTCTTT. It yields the protein CASSYSIPGQGAEAFF.

The chain combines TRBV7-3 with TRBJ2-4, with 7 bases matching TRBD1. The end of the DNA is better explained by TRBJ2-7, so the J call may be wrong. This CDR3 comprises 16 residues. Germline lookup yields CDR1 SGHTA and CDR2 FQGTGA. In nucleotides, the CDR3 is TGTGCCAGCAGCTTAACTTTCGGGACAGATCTATACGAGCAGTACTTC. Its translation is CASSLTFGTDLYEQYF.

The table lists this clonotype with many counts. V gene TRBV4-1 combines with J gene TRBJ1-2; D not resolved. Germline V gene sequence: CDR1 MGHRA, CDR2 YSYEKL. V lost 4 bases to trimming and J lost 7 bases, with 16 bases between them. This CDR3 contains 14 residues. CDR3 sequence reads: CASSPSRVDTGYTF. CDR3 DNA: TGCGCCAGCAGCCCGTCCCGGGTCGATACTGGCTACACCTTC.

The table lists this clonotype with many counts. The V call is TRBV10-3, the J call TRBJ2-5; D remains ambiguous. The germline V and J ends were trimmed by 6 bases and 4 bases, with 12 bases remaining between them. The CDR3 runs 13 residues. The V gene's germline CDR1 is ENHRY and CDR2 SYGVKD. DNA for the CDR3: TGTGCCATCAGCCCGACGGAAATAGAGACCCAGTACTTC. It specifies CAISPTEIETQYF.

This clonotype was seen at least ten times. This chain joins TRBV29-1 and TRBJ2-1, with D possibly being TRBD1 or TRBD2 (6 bases each). Germline V gene lookup returns CDR1 SQVTM and CDR2 ANQGSEA. The CDR3 is 12 amino acids. The V gene lost 6 bases and the J gene lost 6 bases, with 12 bases spanning the gap. The CDR3: CSVKGGLNEQFF. In DNA form, the CDR3 reads TGCAGCGTCAAGGGGGGCCTCAATGAGCAGTTCTTC.

This clonotype was seen a handful of times. One junction end disagrees with the germline gene, perhaps due to a read error. V gene TRBV20-1 combines with J gene TRBJ2-7; TRBD2 might be the D (5 bases). This CDR3 is 15 amino acids long. Per the germline V gene, CDR1 is DFQATT and CDR2 is SNEGSKA (reference sequence). The CDR3 DNA sequence: TGCGGTGCTAGCTCGAGGGCAGGTTCGACCTACGAGCAGTACTTC. Translation: CGASSRAGSTYEQYF.

This rearrangement joins TRBV9 to TRBJ2-5; the D is unclear. Trimming took 3 bases from V and 2 from J, leaving 11 bases between them. The CDR3 loop spans 14 amino acids. The germline V gene has CDR1 SGDLS and CDR2 YYNGEE. The CDR3 loop reads CASSAVDGQETQYF. The CDR3 DNA reads as TGTGCCAGCAGCGCGGTCGACGGGCAAGAGACCCAGTACTTC.

The rearrangement uses TRBV21-1 and TRBJ1-2. TRBV21-1 is a documented pseudogene. The CDR3 length is 15 residues. CDR3 nucleotides: TGTGCCAGCAGCAAAGATGTCCAAAGAGGGCATGGCTACACCTTC. Translation gives CASSKDVQRGHGYTF.

The sample holds a few counts of this clonotype. The rearrangement uses TRBV5-6 and TRBJ2-1; 8 nucleotides agree with TRBD2. The V and J ends lost 4 bases and 4 bases, in that order; junction bases with no gene match: 13. CDR3 size: 17 residues. Germline assignment: CDR1 SGHDT and CDR2 YYEEEE. CDR3 DNA: TGTGCCAGCAGCGCCGAACCTCGGCTAGCGGGTTACAATGAGCAGTTCTTC. Translation: CASSAEPRLAGYNEQFF.

This clonotype came up a few times. This chain links TRBV20-1 with TRBJ1-1, with 8 bases matching TRBD1. The germline gives CDR1 DFQATT, CDR2 SNEGSKA (reference sequence). V shed 6 bases and J 1 base; nucleotides not matched to a gene: 13. The length of the CDR3 is 16 residues. The CDR3 DNA reads TGCAGTGCCCCTCACCGATCGGGGACAGGGAACACTGAAGCTTTCTTT. Translation gives CSAPHRSGTGNTEAFF.

This chain links TRBV15 with TRBJ2-1; TRBD2 agrees at 8 bases. The CDR3 covers 18 residues. J lost 4 bases, V lost 0 bases, and 11 bases had no gene match. Germline V CDR1 and CDR2: LNHNV, YYDKDF (reference sequence). The CDR3 here is CATSRDLSPGGVYNEQFF. In nucleotides, the CDR3 is TGTGCCACCAGCAGAGATCTCTCTCCGGGGGGGGTGTACAATGAGCAGTTCTTC.

The J gene is TRBJ1-1, the V gene TRBV20-1; D call uncertain. Trimming cost V 0 bases and J 4 bases, with 6 bases left between them. Germline loops: CDR1 DFQATT, CDR2 SNEGSKA (reference sequence). The CDR3 consists of 12 residues. This chain's CDR3 is CSARDTGTEAFF. The CDR3 region has the DNA TGCAGTGCTAGAGATACCGGCACTGAAGCTTTCTTT.

The gene calls are TRBV20-1 and TRBJ1-2, with D tentatively TRBD1 (6 bases). The CDR3 length is 14 residues. CDR1 and CDR2 (germline): DFQATT, SNEGSKA (reference sequence). V lost 1 base, J lost 7 bases, and 16 bases lay in between. Here the CDR3 DNA reads TGCAGTGCTAGAGTTGGGGGGGGCGCTGCTGGCTACACCTTC. It codes for CSARVGGGAAGYTF.

This clonotype came up a few times. V and J are TRBV29-1 and TRBJ1-1; the D gene is possibly TRBD1 (6 bases). There are 14 residues in the CDR3. Germline V gene data show CDR1 as SQVTM and CDR2 as ANQGSEA. Deletions cut 0 bases from V and 3 bases from J, with 11 bases between. The CDR3 spells CSVEDPQGYTEAFF. The CDR3 coding sequence is TGCAGCGTTGAAGATCCCCAGGGGTACACTGAAGCTTTCTTT.

Ten or more counts support this clonotype. This CDR3 is CASSKRGEETQYF. CDR3 DNA sequence: TGTGCCAGCAGTAAGCGGGGGGAGGAGACCCAGTACTTC. The chain couples TRBV12-3 or TRBV12-4 to TRBJ2-5, with 9 bases that match TRBD2. V shed 5 bases and J 5 bases; nucleotides not matched to a gene: 3. The CDR3 covers 13 residues.

V gene TRBV12-3 or TRBV12-4 combines with J gene TRBJ2-3, with D unclear. This CDR3 region has 18 residues. V gave up 2 bases and J gave up 2 bases, with 20 bases separating them. This CDR3 is CASSLLQALRATTDTQYF. CDR3 nucleotides: TGTGCCAGCAGTTTACTTCAGGCCCTAAGAGCTACCACAGATACGCAGTATTTT.

This rearrangement joins TRBV7-2 to TRBJ2-7; the D gene is possibly TRBD1 (5 bases). Germline V gene data show CDR1 as SGHTA and CDR2 as FQGNSA. This CDR3 is built from 14 residues. Trimming stripped 4 bases from V and 2 bases from J, with 12 bases between. CDR3 protein: CASSSFVGPYEQYF. The DNA of the CDR3 is TGTGCCAGCAGCTCCTTTGTGGGGCCCTACGAGCAGTACTTC.

The genes are TRBV28 and TRBJ1-5, with D tentatively TRBD1 (6 bases). The CDR3 consists of 16 residues. V was trimmed by 6 bases and J by 0 bases, leaving 15 bases between them. Germline CDR1 and CDR2: MDHEN and SYDVKM. CDR3 nucleotide sequence: TGTGCCAGCAGCCTCAACCGGGACACTAGCAATCAGCCCCAGCATTTT. Translated, it gives CASSLNRDTSNQPQHF.

This chain links TRBV6-5 with TRBJ2-6; D uncertain. CDR3 size: 15 residues. Germline CDR1 and CDR2: MNHEY and SVGAGI. V lost 8 bases and J lost 0, with 11 bases in between. In DNA, the CDR3 is TGTGCCAGCTACCCTCTAGGCTCTGGGGCCAACGTCCTGACTTTC. As protein: CASYPLGSGANVLTF.